The T cell receptor (beta chain) described here comes from a study of cytomegalovirus exposure and HLA in healthy donors. The CDR3 consists of 14 residues. Germline V gives CDR1 SNHLY, CDR2 FYNNEI. Trimming took 6 bases from V and 5 from J; bases not matched to a gene: 9. The PCR contained 60 Vbeta and 13 Jbeta primers. The data were produced by immunoSEQ multiplex PCR, yet TCRdb's version contains in-frame clones alone and is incomplete. The sample lists about 130,000 clones, roughly 83% seen once, with 0.95% to 1.5% in the top ten. The sequencing input was PBMCs. V is TRBV2 and J is TRBJ1-1, with 7 bases fitting TRBD1. The sequence was obtained from a girl aged 2 to 9 in good health and CMV-seronegative. In DNA form, the CDR3 reads TGTGCCAGCAGCAACAGGGGTGGATGGACTGAAGCTTTCTTT. The encoded protein is CASSNRGGWTEAFF.